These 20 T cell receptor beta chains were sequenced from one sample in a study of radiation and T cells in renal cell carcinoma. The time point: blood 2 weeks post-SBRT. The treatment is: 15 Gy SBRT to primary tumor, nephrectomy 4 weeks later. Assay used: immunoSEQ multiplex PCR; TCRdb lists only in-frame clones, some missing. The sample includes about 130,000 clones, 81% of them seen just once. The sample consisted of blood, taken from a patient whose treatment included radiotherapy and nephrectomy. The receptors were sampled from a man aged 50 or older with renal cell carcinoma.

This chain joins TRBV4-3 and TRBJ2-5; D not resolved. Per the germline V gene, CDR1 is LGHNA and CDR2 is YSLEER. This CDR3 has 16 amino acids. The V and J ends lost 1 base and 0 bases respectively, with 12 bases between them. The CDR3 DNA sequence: TGCGCCAGCAGCCAAGTATTCGGCGATTACCAAGAGACCCAGTACTTC. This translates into CASSQVFGDYQETQYF.

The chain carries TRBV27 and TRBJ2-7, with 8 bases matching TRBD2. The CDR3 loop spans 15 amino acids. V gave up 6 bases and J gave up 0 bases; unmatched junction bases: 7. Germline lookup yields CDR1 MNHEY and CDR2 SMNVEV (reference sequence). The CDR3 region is CASRASGSFSYEQYF. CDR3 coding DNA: TGTGCCAGCAGGGCCAGCGGGAGCTTCTCCTACGAGCAGTACTTC.

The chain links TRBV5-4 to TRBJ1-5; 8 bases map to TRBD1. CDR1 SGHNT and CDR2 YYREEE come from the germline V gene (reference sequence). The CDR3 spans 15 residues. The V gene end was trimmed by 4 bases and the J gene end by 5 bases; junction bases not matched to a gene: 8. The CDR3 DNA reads TGTGCCAGCAGCCCCGGACAGGGAGGGGATCAGCCCCAGCATTTT. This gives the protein CASSPGQGGDQPQHF.

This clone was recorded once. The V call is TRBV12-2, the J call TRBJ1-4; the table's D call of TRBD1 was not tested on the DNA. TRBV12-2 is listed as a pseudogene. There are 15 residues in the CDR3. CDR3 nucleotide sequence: TGTGCAAGTCGCCAATTCAGGACTCAGGGGGAAAAACTGTTTTTT. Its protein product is CASRQFRTQGEKLFF.

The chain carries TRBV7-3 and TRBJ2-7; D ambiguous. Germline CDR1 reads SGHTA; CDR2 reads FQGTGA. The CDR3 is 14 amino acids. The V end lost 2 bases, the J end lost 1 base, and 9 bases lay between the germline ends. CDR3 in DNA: TGTGCCAGCAGCTTATTTCCAGGTTCCTACGAGCAGTACTTC. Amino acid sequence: CASSLFPGSYEQYF.

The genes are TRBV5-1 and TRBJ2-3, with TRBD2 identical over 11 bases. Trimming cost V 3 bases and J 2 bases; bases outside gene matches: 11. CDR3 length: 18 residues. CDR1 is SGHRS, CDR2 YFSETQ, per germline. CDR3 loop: CASSWGTSGVLFTDTQYF. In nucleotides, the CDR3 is TGCGCCAGCAGCTGGGGGACTAGCGGAGTTCTTTTCACAGATACGCAGTATTTT.

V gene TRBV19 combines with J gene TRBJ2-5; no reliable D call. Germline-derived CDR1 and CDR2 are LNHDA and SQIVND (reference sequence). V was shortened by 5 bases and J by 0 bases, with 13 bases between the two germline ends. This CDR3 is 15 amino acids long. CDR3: CASSLGFLYQETQYF. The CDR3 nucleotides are TGTGCCAGTAGTTTGGGATTTCTGTACCAAGAGACCCAGTACTTC.

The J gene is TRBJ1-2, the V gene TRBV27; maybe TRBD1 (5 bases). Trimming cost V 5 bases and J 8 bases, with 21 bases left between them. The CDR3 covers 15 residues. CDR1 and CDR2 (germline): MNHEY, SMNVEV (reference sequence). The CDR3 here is CASSKFPGHLRGYTF. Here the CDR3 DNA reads TGTGCCAGCAGTAAGTTCCCTGGACACCTTAGGGGCTACACCTTC.

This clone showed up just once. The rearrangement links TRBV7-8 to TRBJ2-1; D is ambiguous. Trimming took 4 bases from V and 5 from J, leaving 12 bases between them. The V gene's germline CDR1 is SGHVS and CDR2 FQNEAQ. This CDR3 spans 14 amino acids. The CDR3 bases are TGTGCCAGCAGCTGGCTAGAGGAAAACAATGAGCAGTTCTTC. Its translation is CASSWLEENNEQFF.

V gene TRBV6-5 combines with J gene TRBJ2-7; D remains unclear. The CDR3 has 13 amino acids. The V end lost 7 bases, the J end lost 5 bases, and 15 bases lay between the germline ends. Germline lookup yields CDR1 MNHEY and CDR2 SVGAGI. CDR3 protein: CASTSRQYNEQYF. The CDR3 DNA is TGTGCCAGCACCTCGCGGCAGTACAACGAGCAGTACTTC.

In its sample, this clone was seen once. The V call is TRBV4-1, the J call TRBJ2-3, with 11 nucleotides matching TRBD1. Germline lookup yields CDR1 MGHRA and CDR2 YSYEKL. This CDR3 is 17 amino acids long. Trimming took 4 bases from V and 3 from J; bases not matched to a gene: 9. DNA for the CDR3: TGCGCCAGCAGCCGGTCCGGACAGGGGGCATATACAGATACGCAGTATTTT. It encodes CASSRSGQGAYTDTQYF.

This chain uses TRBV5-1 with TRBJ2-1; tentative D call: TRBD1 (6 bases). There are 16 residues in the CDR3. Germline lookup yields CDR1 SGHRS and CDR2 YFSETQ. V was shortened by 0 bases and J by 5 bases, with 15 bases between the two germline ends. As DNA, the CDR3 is TGCGCCAGCAGCTTGGTAGGGTCAGGGGTTAACAATGAGCAGTTCTTC. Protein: CASSLVGSGVNNEQFF.

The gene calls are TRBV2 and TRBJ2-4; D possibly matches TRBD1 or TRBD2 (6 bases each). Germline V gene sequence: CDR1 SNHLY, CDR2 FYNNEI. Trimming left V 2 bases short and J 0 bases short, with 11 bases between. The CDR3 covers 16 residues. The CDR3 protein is CASSEWGALAKNIQYF. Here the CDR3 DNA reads TGTGCCAGCAGTGAATGGGGGGCTCTAGCCAAAAACATTCAGTACTTC.

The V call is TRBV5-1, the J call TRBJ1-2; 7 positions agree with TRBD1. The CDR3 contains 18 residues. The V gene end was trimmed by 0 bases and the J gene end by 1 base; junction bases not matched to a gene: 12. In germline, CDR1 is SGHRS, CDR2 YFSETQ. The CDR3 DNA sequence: TGCGCCAGCAGCTTGGTGATAAGGACGGGACAGAATAACTATGGCTACACCTTC. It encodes CASSLVIRTGQNNYGYTF.

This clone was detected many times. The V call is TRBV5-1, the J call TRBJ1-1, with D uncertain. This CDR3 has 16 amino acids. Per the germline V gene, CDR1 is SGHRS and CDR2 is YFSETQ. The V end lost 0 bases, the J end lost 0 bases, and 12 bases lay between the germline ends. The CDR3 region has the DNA TGCGCCAGCAGCTTGGTAGCCGGACGCATGAACACTGAAGCTTTCTTT. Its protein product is CASSLVAGRMNTEAFF.

The CDR3 protein is CASSSPTRGGGGEQYF. The CDR3 DNA follows: TGTGCCAGCAGCTCTCCGACGAGGGGAGGGGGTGGCGAGCAGTACTTC. This rearrangement joins TRBV7-6 to TRBJ2-7, with D tentatively TRBD2 (7 bases). Germline-derived CDR1 and CDR2 are SGHVS and FNYEAQ. The CDR3 is made up of 16 amino acids. With 4 bases removed from V and 6 bases from J, the gap between germline ends came to 22 bases.

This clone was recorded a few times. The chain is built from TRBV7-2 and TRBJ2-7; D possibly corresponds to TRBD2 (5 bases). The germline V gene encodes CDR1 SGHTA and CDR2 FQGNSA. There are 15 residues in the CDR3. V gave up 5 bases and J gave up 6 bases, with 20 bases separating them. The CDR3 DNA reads TGTGCCAGCAGCCAAGGGAGACTGATGACTTCCGAGCAGTACTTC. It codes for CASSQGRLMTSEQYF.

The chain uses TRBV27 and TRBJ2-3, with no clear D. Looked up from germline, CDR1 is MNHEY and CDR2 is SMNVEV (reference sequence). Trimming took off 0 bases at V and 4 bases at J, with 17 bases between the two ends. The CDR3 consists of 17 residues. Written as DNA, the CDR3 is TGTGCCAGCAGTTTATCCGGACCCCCTAGTAACGCAGATACGCAGTATTTT. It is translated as CASSLSGPPSNADTQYF.

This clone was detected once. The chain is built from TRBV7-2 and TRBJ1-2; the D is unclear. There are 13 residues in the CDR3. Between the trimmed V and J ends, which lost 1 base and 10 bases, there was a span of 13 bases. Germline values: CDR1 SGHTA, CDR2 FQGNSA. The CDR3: CASSLGEAGVYTF. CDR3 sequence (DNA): TGTGCCAGCAGCTTAGGCGAGGCGGGCGTCTACACCTTC.

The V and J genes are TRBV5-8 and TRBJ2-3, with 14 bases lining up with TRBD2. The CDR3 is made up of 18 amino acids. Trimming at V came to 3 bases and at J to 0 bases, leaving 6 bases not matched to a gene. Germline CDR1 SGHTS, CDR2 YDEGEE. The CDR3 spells CASSYGTSGGSSTDTQYF. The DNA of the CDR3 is TGTGCCAGCAGCTACGGGACTAGCGGGGGATCTAGCACAGATACGCAGTATTTT.